One and the same sample provided the 22 T cell receptor beta chains below, sequenced in a study of T cell responses to AZD1222 COVID-19 vaccine. TCRdb keeps only in-frame clones here, not all; method: immunoSEQ multiplex PCR. Altogether more than 150,000 clones are present, just under 90% being singletons, with the ten largest covering about 6%. The specimen comprised peripheral blood, sampled on day 0 of AZD1222 vaccination. The receptors were gathered from an adult in good health.

This clone was seen once. The chain uses TRBV4-2 and TRBJ1-4; maybe TRBD1 (6 bases). The CDR3 runs to 17 residues. Germline CDR1 is LGHNA and CDR2 is YNFKEQ. V lost 3 bases, J lost 4 bases, and 18 bases lay in between. CDR3 nucleotide sequence: TGTGCCAGCAGCCAGAAGATACAGGGATTGGGTAATGAAAAACTGTTTTTT. This translates into CASSQKIQGLGNEKLFF.

The J gene is TRBJ1-6, the V gene TRBV3-1 (or the pseudogene TRBV3-2); D is unclear. V gave up 6 bases and J gave up 9 bases, with 12 bases separating them. The length of the CDR3 is 13 residues. Germline CDR1 reads LGHDT; CDR2 reads YNNKEL (reference sequence). CDR3 sequence reads: CASRVNTASPLHF. CDR3 nucleotide sequence: TGTGCCAGCAGAGTGAACACCGCTTCACCCCTCCACTTT.

The chain couples TRBV28 to TRBJ2-7; D is perhaps TRBD1 or TRBD2 (5 bases each). V lost 8 bases and J lost 2, with 19 bases in between. The germline V gene has CDR1 MDHEN and CDR2 SYDVKM. The CDR3 is 15 amino acids. CDR3 in amino acids: CASPPRGTTPYEQYF. In DNA, the CDR3 is TGTGCCAGCCCCCCCCGGGGCACTACCCCCTACGAGCAGTACTTC.

The chain couples TRBV28 to TRBJ1-2; weak D call: TRBD1 (6 bases). The V end was cut by 5 bases, the J end by 4 bases, with 14 bases between. Germline V gene sequence: CDR1 MDHEN, CDR2 SYDVKM. This CDR3 spans 14 amino acids. This chain's CDR3 is CASSPRLDSYGYTF. CDR3 nucleotide sequence: TGTGCCAGCAGTCCCCGCTTGGACAGCTATGGCTACACCTTC.

The rearrangement uses TRBV28 and TRBJ1-6; D ambiguous. Germline loops: CDR1 MDHEN, CDR2 SYDVKM. This CDR3 spans 14 amino acids. V lost 6 bases and J lost 1, with 7 bases in between. CDR3 DNA: TGTGCCAGCAGGGCACGGTCCTATAATTCACCCCTCCACTTT. This translates into CASRARSYNSPLHF.

This chain links TRBV7-9 with TRBJ1-2; tentatively, D is TRBD1 (5 bases). CDR3 size: 14 residues. Germline CDR1 SEHNR, CDR2 FQNEAQ (reference sequence). V was shortened by 1 base and J by 2 bases, with 8 bases between the two germline ends. Here the CDR3 DNA reads TGTGCCAGCAGCTTAGGGGGGAAGAACTATGGCTACACCTTC. It translates to CASSLGGKNYGYTF. Full variable domain (outside the CDR3, taken from reference TRBV7-9 and TRBJ1-2): DTGVSQNPRHKITKRGQNVTFRCDPISEHNRLYWYRQTLGQGPEFLTYFQNEAQLEKSRLLSDRFSAERPKGSFSTLEIQRTEQGDSAMYLCASSLGGKNYGYTFGSGTRLTVV.

The V gene is TRBV5-4, the J gene TRBJ1-6; D possibly corresponds to TRBD1 (6 bases). Trimming took off 2 bases at V and 1 base at J, with 10 bases between the two ends. The CDR3 runs 16 residues. Germline V CDR1 and CDR2: SGHNT, YYREEE (reference sequence). DNA for the CDR3: TGTGCCAGCAGCTTCCCGGGGGCATCCTATAATTCACCCCTCCACTTT. Its translation is CASSFPGASYNSPLHF.

This clone was seen just once. The rearrangement links TRBV11-2 to TRBJ2-1, with D uncertain. Germline CDR1 reads SGHAT; CDR2 reads FQNNGV. The CDR3 covers 13 residues. V lost 6 bases and J 3 bases, leaving 9 bases between the germline ends. The CDR3 protein is CASSSSVYNEQFF. The CDR3 bases are TGTGCCAGCAGTTCCTCTGTCTACAATGAGCAGTTCTTC.

The chain is built from TRBV5-1 and TRBJ1-3; D not resolved. V was cut by 0 bases and J by 0 bases, with 13 bases left in between. Germline CDR1 SGHRS, CDR2 YFSETQ. The CDR3 spans 17 residues. CDR3 bases: TGCGCCAGCAGCTTGGGAGCAGATTTTTTCTCTGGAAACACCATATATTTT. This sequence encodes CASSLGADFFSGNTIYF.

DNA of the CDR3: TGTGCCAGCAGCCAAGAGTGGTCTAGCGGGAGGGCCAACTACAATGAGCAGTTCTTC. Its translation is CASSQEWSSGRANYNEQFF. The chain employs TRBV4-2 and TRBJ2-1; TRBD2 agrees at 12 bases. Trimming took 0 bases from V and 3 from J; bases not matched to a gene: 9. The germline CDR1 and CDR2 sequences are LGHNA and YNFKEQ. This CDR3 region has 19 residues.

The rearrangement links TRBV19 to TRBJ1-5, with TRBD1 matching 7 bases. Germline trimming cut 6 bases from V and 0 bases from J; bases unmatched to any gene: 2. The CDR3 covers 14 residues. Looked up from germline, CDR1 is LNHDA and CDR2 is SQIVND (reference sequence). As DNA, the CDR3 is TGTGCCAGTAGGCAGGGGGATAGCAATCAGCCCCAGCATTTT. Translation: CASRQGDSNQPQHF.

This chain joins TRBV28 and TRBJ2-7; TRBD1 matches 7 bases. Germline trimming cut 10 bases from V and 4 bases from J; bases unmatched to any gene: 13. The CDR3 sequence is 14 residues long. CDR1 is MDHEN and CDR2 is SYDVKM in the germline V gene. DNA for the CDR3: TGTGCCACCTTATATCCGGGACAGTCTTACGAGCAGTACTTC. Its translation: CATLYPGQSYEQYF.

This clone was counted once. The CDR3 sequence: CASSRGGDQPLYTQYF. Here the CDR3 DNA reads TGTGCCAGCAGCCGGGGCGGGGACCAACCCTTGTATACGCAGTATTTT. The chain links TRBV3-1 (or the pseudogene TRBV3-2) to TRBJ2-3, with a tentative D call TRBD2 (6 bases). CDR3 size: 16 residues. V was clipped by 4 bases and J by 7 bases, with 21 bases between them. Germline CDR1 reads LGHDT; CDR2 reads YNNKEL (reference sequence).

The J gene is TRBJ2-3, the V gene TRBV10-3; D ambiguous. CDR3 length: 12 residues. CDR1 and CDR2 (germline): ENHRY, SYGVKD. Trimming took 5 bases from V and 3 from J, leaving 6 bases between them. Here the CDR3 DNA reads TGTGCCATCAGTTCCAGGACAGATACGCAGTATTTT. It codes for CAISSRTDTQYF.

The chain has TRBV21-1 and TRBJ2-2; the table calls TRBD2, which could not be checked here. TRBV21-1 is a documented pseudogene. This CDR3 is built from 13 residues. CDR3 protein: CASSKLATGELFF. As DNA, the CDR3 is TGTGCCAGCAGCAAGCTAGCGACCGGGGAGCTGTTTTTT.

This chain connects TRBV30 to TRBJ1-2; 7 bases map to TRBD1. The CDR3 contains 15 residues. V shed 2 bases, J shed 4 bases, and the junction held 10 bases outside the gene matches. Germline loops: CDR1 GTSNPN, CDR2 SVGIG (reference sequence). CDR3 coding DNA: TGTGCCTGGAGTATGACAGGGTCTACTGGCTATGGCTACACCTTC. Translation gives CAWSMTGSTGYGYTF. The full variable domain, in which reference TRBV30 and TRBJ1-2 provide the parts outside the CDR3, is SQTIHQWPATLVQPVGSPLSLECTVEGTSNPNLYWYRQAAGRGLQLLFYSVGIGQISSEVPQNLSASRPQDRQFILSSKKLLLSDSGFYLCAWSMTGSTGYGYTFGSGTRLTVV.

V gene TRBV7-2 combines with J gene TRBJ1-1; 8 positions match TRBD1. The trim removed 3 bases at V and 4 bases at J, leaving 4 bases unmatched. Looked up from germline, CDR1 is SGHTA and CDR2 is FQGNSA. The CDR3 has 14 residues. The CDR3: CASSLTGEGTEAFF. In DNA form, the CDR3 reads TGTGCCAGCAGCTTGACAGGGGAGGGCACTGAAGCTTTCTTT. Drawing the rest from reference TRBV7-2 and TRBJ1-1, the complete variable domain is GAGVSQSPSNKVTEKGKDVELRCDPISGHTALYWYRQSLGQGLEFLIYFQGNSAPDKSGLPSDRFSAERTGGSVSTLTIQRTQQEDSAVYLCASSLTGEGTEAFFGQGTRLTVV.

This chain links TRBV30 with TRBJ2-7, with D unresolved. Germline values: CDR1 GTSNPN, CDR2 SVGIG (reference sequence). This CDR3 region has 16 residues. Trimming left V 1 base short and J 2 bases short, with 18 bases between. In nucleotides, the CDR3 is TGTGCCTGGAGTGACCCCCGGACCGCCTTCGCCTACGAGCAGTACTTC. Translated, it gives CAWSDPRTAFAYEQYF.

The V call is TRBV2, the J call TRBJ1-2; D uncertain. This CDR3 is built from 13 residues. The ends were cut back, 5 bases at V and 9 bases at J, with 16 bases in the middle. Germline V gene data show CDR1 as SNHLY and CDR2 as FYNNEI. CDR3 coding DNA: TGTGCCAGCAGTTATGGAGCAACCGGGAGCTACACCTTC. Residues: CASSYGATGSYTF.

In this sample, this clone turned up once. CDR3 DNA: TGTGCCAGCAGCTTAGGGGGGCCTCAATCTGGGGCCAACGTCCTGACTTTC. Translating gives CASSLGGPQSGANVLTF. The chain combines TRBV7-2 with TRBJ2-6; possible D gene TRBD1, 6 bases. Trimming removed 1 base at V and 1 base at J, with 11 bases between. Germline V gene sequence: CDR1 SGHTA, CDR2 FQGNSA. The CDR3 loop spans 17 amino acids.

V is TRBV6-2 or TRBV6-3 and J is TRBJ1-5; D remains ambiguous. V lost 6 bases and J lost 1, with 10 bases in between. Germline lookup yields CDR1 MNHEY and CDR2 SVGEGT. The CDR3 has 14 amino acids. The CDR3 DNA reads TGTGCCAGCAGGCCTCTAGGGAGCAATCAGCCCCAGCATTTT. As protein: CASRPLGSNQPQHF.

As DNA, the CDR3 is TGTGCCAGCAGTGCGGGAACTTCTAGCAATCAGCCCCAGCATTTT. Protein sequence: CASSAGTSSNQPQHF. The J gene is TRBJ1-5, the V gene TRBV28; unclear D gene. CDR1 MDHEN and CDR2 SYDVKM come from the germline V gene. The V gene lost 5 bases and the J gene lost 0 bases, with 11 bases spanning the gap. This CDR3 is built from 15 residues.